The present TCR beta chain was sequenced within a study of blood T cell repertoires in COVID-19. TCRdb keeps only in-frame clones here, not all; method: immunoSEQ multiplex PCR. This table has approximately 350,000 clones, around nine tenths appearing once. Germline CDR1 reads LGHNA; CDR2 reads YSLEER. The CDR3 sequence is 16 residues long. V dropped 0 bases and J dropped 7; count of bases not matched to a gene: 7. This clone was detected only a few times. The genes are TRBV4-3 and TRBJ1-4; 8 positions agree with TRBD1. The TCR originated in a woman between 18 and 29 years old who had recovered from COVID-19. Sequenced sample: peripheral blood. This CDR3 reads CASSQDSYRGSEKLFF. As DNA, the CDR3 is TGCGCCAGCAGCCAAGATTCCTACAGGGGGAGTGAAAAACTGTTTTTT.